These 5 T cell receptor beta chains share one sample of origin, sequenced in a study of spatial heterogeneity in lung cancer (dated by TCRdb to between 2018 and 2021). Interpreted using the paper, the time point label stands for: sample taken at primary tumor resection. Libraries were prepared through 5' RACE. Sequencing was carried out with a NextSeq 500. The raw public data were reprocessed by TCRdb itself: fastp quality trimming at Q25, MiXCR clonotype calling, in-frame beta chains only. Every distinct CDR3 protein forms one entry, paired with its most common genes and DNA. The sample yields about 48,000 distinct CDR3 sequences; approximately 5% were counted once. Roughly 10% of the sample comes from the top ten. The sample in question was PBMCs, obtained at surgery. Receptors originate from a male donor with early-stage non-small cell lung cancer.

This clonotype was seen many times. This sequence joins TRBV30 and TRBJ2-7, with D hard to call. Germline CDR1 GTSNPN, CDR2 SVGIG (reference sequence). CDR3 size: 13 residues. Trimming took 0 bases from V and 3 from J, leaving 9 bases between them. CDR3 in amino acids: CAWSVWVSYEQYF. The CDR3 nucleotides read TGTGCCTGGAGTGTATGGGTAAGCTACGAGCAGTACTTC. The entire variable domain, with the rest obtained from reference TRBV30 and TRBJ2-7, is as follows: SQTIHQWPATLVQPVGSPLSLECTVEGTSNPNLYWYRQAAGRGLQLLFYSVGIGQISSEVPQNLSASRPQDRQFILSSKKLLLSDSGFYLCAWSVWVSYEQYFGPGTRLTVT.

This clonotype was observed many times. The V gene is TRBV29-1, the J gene TRBJ1-2, with unresolved D. The CDR3 loop spans 12 amino acids. Germline lookup yields CDR1 SQVTM and CDR2 ANQGSEA. Trimming shortened V by 5 bases and J by 6 bases, and 13 bases separated the two germline ends. CDR3 in amino acids: CSVKSEGNGYTF. CDR3 sequence (DNA): TGCAGCGTTAAGTCGGAAGGGAATGGCTACACCTTC.

This clonotype was recorded many times. The V and J genes are TRBV5-1 and TRBJ2-3, with TRBD2 identical over 8 bases. Trimming cost V 4 bases and J 3 bases; bases outside gene matches: 10. CDR1 and CDR2 from the germline V gene are SGHRS and YFSETQ. The CDR3 is 16 residues long. The CDR3 reads CASSLLLGGRTDTQYF. In nucleotides, the CDR3 is TGCGCCAGCAGCCTACTCCTCGGCGGGAGGACAGATACGCAGTATTTT.

This clonotype was seen at least ten times. This chain uses TRBV20-1 with TRBJ2-3, with 11 bases identical to TRBD2. In germline, CDR1 is DFQATT, CDR2 SNEGSKA (reference sequence). This CDR3 is 17 amino acids long. The V and J ends lost 6 bases and 7 bases, in that order; junction bases with no gene match: 18. CDR3 in amino acids: CSALTSGNPDYSNTQYF. The CDR3 DNA is TGCAGTGCCCTGACTAGCGGGAACCCAGACTATTCAAATACGCAGTATTTT.

This clonotype was counted many times. The chain uses TRBV7-2 and TRBJ2-3; D is uncertain. This CDR3 spans 14 amino acids. The germline gives CDR1 SGHTA, CDR2 FQGNSA. V lost 7 bases and J lost 3, with 14 bases in between. The CDR3 DNA sequence: TGTGCCAGCACCATCAGTGATGTGACAGATACGCAGTATTTT. Amino acids: CASTISDVTDTQYF.